This T cell receptor beta chain was identified during a study of cytotoxic CD8 clonotypes in ibrutinib-treated CLL. Study-wide results and limits: Public clonotypes occurred uncommonly; on treatment, they contracted or remained stable. Baseline clonality exceeded age-matched healthy donors and tracked circulating CD8+ T-cell counts.

With regard to this clone: Its target is unknown.

There are 15 residues in the CDR3. The germline V gene encodes CDR1 SGHRS and CDR2 YFSETQ. The V and J ends lost 0 bases and 5 bases respectively, with 13 bases between them. This table comes from immunoSEQ multiplex PCR, and its TCRdb copy is limited to in-frame clones, with some not included. The sample contains more than 85,000 clones, 70% to 80% of which appear only once. Specimen: PBMCs, collected after 12 months of ibrutinib treatment. This TCR was sampled from a human donor with chronic lymphocytic leukemia. The V and J genes are TRBV5-1 and TRBJ2-3; either TRBD1 or TRBD2 may fit D (5 bases each). The CDR3 sequence: CASSLDGAGVDTQYF. CDR3 DNA sequence: TGCGCCAGCAGCTTGGACGGGGCCGGGGTAGATACGCAGTATTTT.